This T cell receptor (beta chain) was obtained from a study of shared clonotypes between healthy human individuals. Germline CDR1 SGHRS, CDR2 YFSETQ. The CDR3 extends over 16 amino acids. V trimming: 4 bases; J trimming: 3 bases; junction bases outside the gene matches: 8. An assay was performed, and its level was deep. This table comes from immunoSEQ multiplex PCR, and its TCRdb copy is limited to in-frame clones, with some not included. The sample has 1,100,000 or so clones, around 82% seen once. The sequenced material came from memory CD4+ T cells from PBMCs. As to subset: CD45RA-negative fraction. This clonotype originated in a man younger than 30 in good health. Some clones in this sample may be carry-over from other donors' samples. V and J are TRBV5-1 and TRBJ2-2; 8 bases agree with TRBD1. The CDR3 reads CASSLRQGQDTGELFF. The CDR3 nucleotides read TGCGCCAGCAGCCTACGACAGGGACAGGACACCGGGGAGCTGTTTTTT.